This T cell receptor (beta chain) emerged from a study of regulatory T cells in long-lasting Graves disease. There are many counts of this clonotype. Time point meaning: newly diagnosed GD, antithyroid drugs for less than 3 months. Researchers made the TCR library from RNA that was extracted from PBMCs. With iRepertoire HTBI primers and Arm-PCR of CDR3 regions, TCR beta libraries were built. One entry per CDR3 protein, called by TCRdb with MiXCR from the multiplex PCR reads. The table has 200,000 to 250,000 distinct CDR3 sequences, approximately 20% seen once. This CDR3 comprises 15 residues. Trimming left V 5 bases short and J 1 base short, with 12 bases between. Germline V gives CDR1 MNHNS, CDR2 SASEGT.

This specimen consisted of peripheral blood mononuclear cells (PBMCs), obtained at new diagnosis, from a patient treated with antithyroid drugs. The receptor was isolated from a female donor with Graves disease. V usage is TRBV6-1 and J usage is TRBJ1-5; TRBD1 might be the D (5 bases). The CDR3 nucleotides read TGTGCCAGCAGTCCTGCCGGGGGGAGCAATCAGCCCCAGCATTTT. It codes for CASSPAGGSNQPQHF.